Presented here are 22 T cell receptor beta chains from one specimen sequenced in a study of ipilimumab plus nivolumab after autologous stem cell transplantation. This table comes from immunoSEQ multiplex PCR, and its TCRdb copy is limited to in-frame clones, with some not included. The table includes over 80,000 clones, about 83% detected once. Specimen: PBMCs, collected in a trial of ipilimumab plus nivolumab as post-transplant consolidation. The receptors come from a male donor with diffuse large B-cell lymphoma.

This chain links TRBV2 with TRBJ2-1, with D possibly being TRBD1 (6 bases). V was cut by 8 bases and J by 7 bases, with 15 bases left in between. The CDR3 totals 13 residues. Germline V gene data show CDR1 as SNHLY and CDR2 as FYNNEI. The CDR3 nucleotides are TGTGCCAGCCTACAGGGCCTGTGGAATGAGCAGTTCTTC. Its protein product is CASLQGLWNEQFF. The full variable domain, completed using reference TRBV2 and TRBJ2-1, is EPEVTQTPSHQVTQMGQEVILRCVPISNHLYFYWYRQILGQKVEFLVSFYNNEISEKSEIFDDQFSVERPDGSNFTLKIRSTKLEDSAMYFCASLQGLWNEQFFGPGTRLTVL.

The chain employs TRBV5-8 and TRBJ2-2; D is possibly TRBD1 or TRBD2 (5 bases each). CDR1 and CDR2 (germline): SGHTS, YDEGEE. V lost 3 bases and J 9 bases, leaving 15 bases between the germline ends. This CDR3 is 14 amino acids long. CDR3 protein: CASSSGRLGRELFF. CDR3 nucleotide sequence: TGTGCCAGCAGCTCGGGACGGCTGGGAAGGGAGCTGTTTTTT.

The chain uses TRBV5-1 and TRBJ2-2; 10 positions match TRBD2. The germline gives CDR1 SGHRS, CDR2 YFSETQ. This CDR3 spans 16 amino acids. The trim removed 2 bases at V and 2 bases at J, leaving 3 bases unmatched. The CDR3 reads CASSFSGGPNTGELFF. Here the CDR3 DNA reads TGCGCCAGCAGCTTTAGCGGGGGGCCTAACACCGGGGAGCTGTTTTTT.

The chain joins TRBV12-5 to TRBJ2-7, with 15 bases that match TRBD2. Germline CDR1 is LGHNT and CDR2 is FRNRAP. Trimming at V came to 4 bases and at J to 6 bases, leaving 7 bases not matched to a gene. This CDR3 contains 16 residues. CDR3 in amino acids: CASGSGTSGGLSEQYF. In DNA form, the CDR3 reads TGTGCTAGTGGTTCTGGGACTAGCGGGGGGTTGAGCGAGCAGTACTTC.

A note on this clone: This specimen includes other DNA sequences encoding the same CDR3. CDR3 region: CASSARQGAADEQYF. In DNA form, the CDR3 reads TGCGCCAGCAGCGCCAGACAGGGGGCGGCGGACGAGCAGTACTTC. The chain carries TRBV5-1 and TRBJ2-7; 10 bases align to TRBD1. Trimming took 4 bases from V and 5 from J; bases not matched to a gene: 9. Looked up from germline, CDR1 is SGHRS and CDR2 is YFSETQ. CDR3 size: 15 residues.

CDR3 amino acids: CASSGGSNTGELFF. The CDR3 nucleotides read TGTGCCAGCAGCGGGGGCTCTAACACCGGGGAGCTGTTTTTT. The chain carries TRBV6-1 and TRBJ2-2, with D perhaps TRBD1 or TRBD2 (6 bases each). This CDR3 region has 14 residues. Germline V CDR1 and CDR2: MNHNS, SASEGT. The germline V and J ends were trimmed by 6 bases and 2 bases, with 10 bases remaining between them.

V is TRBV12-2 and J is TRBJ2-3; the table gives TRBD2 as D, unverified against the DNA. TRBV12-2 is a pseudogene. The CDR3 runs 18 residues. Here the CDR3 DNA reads TGTGCAAGTCGCTTAGCGCCGGGGCTAGCTCGTCCCGGGGGGACGCAGTATTTT. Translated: CASRLAPGLARPGGTQYF.

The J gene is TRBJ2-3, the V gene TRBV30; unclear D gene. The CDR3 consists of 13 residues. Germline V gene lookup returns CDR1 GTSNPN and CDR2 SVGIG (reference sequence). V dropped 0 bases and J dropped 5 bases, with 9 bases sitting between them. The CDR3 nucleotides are TGTGCCTGGAGTGTATCCCGCCGAGATACGCAGTATTTT. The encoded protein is CAWSVSRRDTQYF.

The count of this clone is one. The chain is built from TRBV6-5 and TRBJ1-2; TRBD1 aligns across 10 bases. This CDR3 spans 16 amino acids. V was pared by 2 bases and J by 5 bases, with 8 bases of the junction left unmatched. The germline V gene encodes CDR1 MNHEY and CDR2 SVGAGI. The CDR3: CASSYDRGRTYYGYTF. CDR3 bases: TGTGCCAGCAGTTACGACAGGGGGCGAACCTATTATGGCTACACCTTC.

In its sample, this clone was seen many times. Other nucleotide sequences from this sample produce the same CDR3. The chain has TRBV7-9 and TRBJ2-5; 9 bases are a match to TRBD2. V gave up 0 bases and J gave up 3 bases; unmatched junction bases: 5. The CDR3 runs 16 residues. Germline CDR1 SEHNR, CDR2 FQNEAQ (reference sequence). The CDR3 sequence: CASSLASASGEETQYF. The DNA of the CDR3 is TGTGCCAGCAGCTTAGCATCGGCTAGCGGGGAAGAGACCCAGTACTTC.

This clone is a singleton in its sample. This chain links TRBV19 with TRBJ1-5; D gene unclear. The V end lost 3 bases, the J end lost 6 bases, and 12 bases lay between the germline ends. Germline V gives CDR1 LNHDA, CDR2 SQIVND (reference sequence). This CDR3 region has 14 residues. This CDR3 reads CASSMGGVGQPQHF. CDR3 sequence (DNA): TGTGCCAGTAGTATGGGTGGGGTGGGTCAGCCCCAGCATTTT.

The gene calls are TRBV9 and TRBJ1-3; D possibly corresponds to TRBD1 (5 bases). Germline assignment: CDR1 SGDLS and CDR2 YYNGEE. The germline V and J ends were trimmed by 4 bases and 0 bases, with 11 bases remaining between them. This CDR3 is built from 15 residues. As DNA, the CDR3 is TGTGCCAGCAGCCCCCGAGGGGCCTCTGGAAACACCATATATTTT. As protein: CASSPRGASGNTIYF.

The CDR3 DNA reads TGTGCCAGCTCATCGGGACTAGACGAGACCCAGTACTTC. Translating gives CASSSGLDETQYF. The chain has TRBV18 and TRBJ2-5; TRBD2 matches at 8 bases. Trimming at V came to 5 bases and at J to 5 bases, leaving 4 bases not matched to a gene. Germline V CDR1 and CDR2: KGHSH, LQKENI. The CDR3 has 13 residues. Full variable domain (remainder filled in from reference TRBV18 and TRBJ2-5): NAGVMQNPRHLVRRRGQEARLRCSPMKGHSHVYWYRQLPEEGLKFMVYLQKENIIDESGMPKERFSAEFPKEGPSILRIQQVVRGDSAAYFCASSSGLDETQYFGPGTRLLVL.

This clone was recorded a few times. This CDR3 reads CASSIARDQPQHF. The CDR3 bases are TGTGCCAGTAGTATAGCGCGGGATCAGCCCCAGCATTTT. The chain has TRBV19 and TRBJ1-5; D gene unclear. Trimming stripped 1 base from V and 5 bases from J, with 6 bases between. The V gene's germline CDR1 is LNHDA and CDR2 SQIVND (reference sequence). There are 13 residues in the CDR3.

The CDR3 sequence is CASSLLRDRGPTEAFF. The CDR3 DNA is TGTGCCAGCTCACTCCTCCGGGACAGGGGGCCCACTGAAGCTTTCTTT. J is TRBJ1-1 and V is TRBV18; 12 bases line up with TRBD1. The CDR3 totals 16 residues. Germline CDR1 KGHSH, CDR2 LQKENI. Unmatched junction bases numbered 7, after V lost 4 bases and J lost 4 bases.

CDR3 region: CASSPEDTGELFF. The CDR3 coding sequence is TGCGCCAGCAGCCCGGAGGACACCGGGGAGCTGTTTTTT. V gene TRBV5-1 combines with J gene TRBJ2-2; D is possibly TRBD2 (5 bases). The CDR3 loop spans 13 amino acids. Trimming took 4 bases from V and 3 from J, leaving 7 bases between them. Germline CDR1 and CDR2: SGHRS and YFSETQ.

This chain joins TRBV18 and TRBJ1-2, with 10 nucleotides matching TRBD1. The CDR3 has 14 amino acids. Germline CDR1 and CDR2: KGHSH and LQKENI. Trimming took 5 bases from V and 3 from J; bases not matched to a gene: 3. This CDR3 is CASSLGTGDYGYTF. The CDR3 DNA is TGTGCCAGCTCATTAGGGACAGGGGACTATGGCTACACCTTC.

The CDR3 loop is CASSQVLQLQPQHF. CDR3 bases: TGCGCCAGCAGCCAAGTCTTACAGTTGCAGCCCCAGCATTTT. The gene calls are TRBV4-1 and TRBJ1-5, with unresolved D. V was clipped by 1 base and J by 7 bases, with 11 bases between them. The CDR3 is made up of 14 amino acids. The germline V gene has CDR1 MGHRA and CDR2 YSYEKL.

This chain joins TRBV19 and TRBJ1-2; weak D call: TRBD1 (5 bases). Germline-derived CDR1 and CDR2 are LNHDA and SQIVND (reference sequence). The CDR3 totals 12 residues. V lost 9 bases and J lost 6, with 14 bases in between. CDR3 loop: CASRDEADGYTF. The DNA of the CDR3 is TGTGCCAGCAGGGACGAGGCGGATGGCTACACCTTC. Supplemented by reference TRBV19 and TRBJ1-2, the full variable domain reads DGGITQSPKYLFRKEGQNVTLSCEQNLNHDAMYWYRQDPGQGLRLIYYSQIVNDFQKGDIAEGYSVSREKKESFPLTVTSAQKNPTAFYLCASRDEADGYTFGSGTRLTVV.

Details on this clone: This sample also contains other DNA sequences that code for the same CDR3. CDR3 in DNA: TGTGCCAGTTCCCCCGGCCAGGGATACTCCTACGAGCAGTACTTC. The encoded protein is CASSPGQGYSYEQYF. The chain couples TRBV6-6 to TRBJ2-7; perhaps TRBD1 as D (5 bases). V lost 9 bases to trimming and J lost 0 bases, with 18 bases between them. This CDR3 is 15 amino acids long. From germline, CDR1 is MNHNY and CDR2 SVGAGI (reference sequence).

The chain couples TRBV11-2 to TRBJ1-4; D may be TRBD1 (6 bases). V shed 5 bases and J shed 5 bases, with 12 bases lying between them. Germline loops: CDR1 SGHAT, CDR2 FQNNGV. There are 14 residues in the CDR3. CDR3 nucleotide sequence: TGTGCCAGCAGCCCTCAGGGGTTCAATGAAAAACTGTTTTTT. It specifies CASSPQGFNEKLFF.

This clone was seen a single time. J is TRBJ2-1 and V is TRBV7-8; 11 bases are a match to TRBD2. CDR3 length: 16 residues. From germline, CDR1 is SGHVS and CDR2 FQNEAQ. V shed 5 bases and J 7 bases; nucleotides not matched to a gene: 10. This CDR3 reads CASSGTSGGSRNEQFF. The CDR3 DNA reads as TGTGCCAGCAGCGGCACTAGCGGGGGCAGTCGTAATGAGCAGTTCTTC.